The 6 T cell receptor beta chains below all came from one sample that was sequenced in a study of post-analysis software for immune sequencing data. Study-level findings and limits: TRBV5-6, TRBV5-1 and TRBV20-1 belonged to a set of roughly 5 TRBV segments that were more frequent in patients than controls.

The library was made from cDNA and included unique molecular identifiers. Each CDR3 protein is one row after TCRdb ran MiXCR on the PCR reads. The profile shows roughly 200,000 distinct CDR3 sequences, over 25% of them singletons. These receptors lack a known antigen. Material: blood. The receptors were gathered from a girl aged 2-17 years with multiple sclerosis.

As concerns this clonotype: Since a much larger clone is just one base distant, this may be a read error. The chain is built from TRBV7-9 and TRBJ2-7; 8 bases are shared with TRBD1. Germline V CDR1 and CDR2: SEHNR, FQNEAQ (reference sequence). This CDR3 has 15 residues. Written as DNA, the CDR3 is TGTGCCAACAGCTTAATGGGGACAGGTACCTACGAGCAGTACTTC. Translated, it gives CANSLMGTGTYEQYF.

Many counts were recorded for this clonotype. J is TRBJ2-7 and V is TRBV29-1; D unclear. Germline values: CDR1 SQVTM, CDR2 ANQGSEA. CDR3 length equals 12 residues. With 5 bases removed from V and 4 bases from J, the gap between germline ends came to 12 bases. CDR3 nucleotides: TGCAGCGTTCTCTCGCTGGGTTACGAGCAGTACTTC. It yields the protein CSVLSLGYEQYF.

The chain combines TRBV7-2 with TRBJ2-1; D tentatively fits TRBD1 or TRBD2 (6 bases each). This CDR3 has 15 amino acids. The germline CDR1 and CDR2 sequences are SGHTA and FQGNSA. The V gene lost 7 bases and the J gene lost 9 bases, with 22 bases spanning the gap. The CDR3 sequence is CASISAGQGSGEQFF. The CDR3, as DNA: TGTGCCAGCATCTCGGCGGGACAAGGGTCTGGTGAGCAGTTCTTC.

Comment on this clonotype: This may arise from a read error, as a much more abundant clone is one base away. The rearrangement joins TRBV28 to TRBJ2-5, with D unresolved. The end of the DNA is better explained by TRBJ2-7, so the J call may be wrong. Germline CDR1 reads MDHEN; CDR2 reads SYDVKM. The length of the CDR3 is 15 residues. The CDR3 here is CASSPDSGPPYEQYF. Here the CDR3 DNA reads TGTGCCAGCAGTCCAGATTCCGGGCCGCCCTACGAGCAGTACTTC.

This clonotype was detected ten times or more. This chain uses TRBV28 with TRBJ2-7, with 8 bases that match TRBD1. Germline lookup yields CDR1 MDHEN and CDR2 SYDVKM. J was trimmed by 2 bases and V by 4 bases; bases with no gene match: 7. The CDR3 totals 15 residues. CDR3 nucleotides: TGTGCCAGCAGTTCGGGACAGGACCCCACCTACGAGCAGTACTTC. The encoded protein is CASSSGQDPTYEQYF.

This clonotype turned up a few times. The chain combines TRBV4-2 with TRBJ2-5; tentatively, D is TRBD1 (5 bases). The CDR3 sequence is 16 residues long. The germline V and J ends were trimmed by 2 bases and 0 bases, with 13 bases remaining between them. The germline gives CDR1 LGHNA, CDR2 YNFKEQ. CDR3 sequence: CASSQIMTEDQETQYF. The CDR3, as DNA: TGTGCCAGCAGCCAAATAATGACAGAGGACCAAGAGACCCAGTACTTC.